A single sample gave rise to the 5 T cell receptor beta chains below, sequenced in a study of T cells in Graves' hyperthyroidism and ophthalmopathy. RNA transcripts provided the source from which TCR beta CDR3 regions were amplified. The TCR CDR3 first-round RT-PCR relied on the HTBI primer set. TCRdb ran MiXCR on the multiplex PCR reads and lists one entry per CDR3 protein. The sample carries 500,000 to 650,000 distinct CDR3 sequences, about 14% recorded once. The material sequenced was blood. The receptors were gathered from a woman aged 40 to 50 with Graves' hyperthyroidism.

There are a few counts of this clonotype. The J gene is TRBJ2-4, the V gene TRBV5-1; unclear D gene. CDR1 is SGHRS and CDR2 is YFSETQ in the germline V gene. Trimming cost V 4 bases and J 4 bases, with 18 bases left between them. This CDR3 region has 16 residues. This chain's CDR3 is CASSPDGQQLKNIQYF. The CDR3 DNA is TGCGCCAGCAGCCCGGACGGCCAGCAACTAAAAAACATTCAGTACTTC.

In its sample, this clonotype was seen many times. The chain couples TRBV20-1 to TRBJ2-3; D remains unclear. Trimming took off 3 bases at V and 2 bases at J, with 12 bases between the two ends. Germline V gene data show CDR1 as DFQATT and CDR2 as SNEGSKA (reference sequence). This CDR3 region has 14 residues. CDR3 nucleotide sequence: TGCAGTGCTAGCCCTGGGCCGTACACAGATACGCAGTATTTT. It specifies CSASPGPYTDTQYF.

There are a few counts of this clonotype. J is TRBJ2-7 and V is TRBV12-5; 12 bases map to TRBD1. Germline loops: CDR1 LGHNT, CDR2 FRNRAP. CDR3 length: 16 residues. The junction had 15 bases not matched to a gene; V was cut back by 11 bases and J by 4 bases. Written as DNA, the CDR3 is TGTGCTGGTTCGGGGGACAGGGGGCTGAGAGCTTACGAGCAGTACTTC. It specifies CAGSGDRGLRAYEQYF.

This clonotype was found many times. V and J are TRBV30 and TRBJ1-4; TRBD1 matches 7 bases. CDR3 length: 14 amino acids. The germline CDR1 and CDR2 sequences are GTSNPN and SVGIG (reference sequence). Trimming removed 5 bases from V and 4 bases from J; junction bases left unmatched: 7. The CDR3 spells CAWRSTGLNEKLFF. CDR3 coding DNA: TGTGCCTGGCGCTCGACAGGGCTTAATGAAAAACTGTTTTTT. The entire variable domain, with the rest obtained from reference TRBV30 and TRBJ1-4, is as follows: SQTIHQWPATLVQPVGSPLSLECTVEGTSNPNLYWYRQAAGRGLQLLFYSVGIGQISSEVPQNLSASRPQDRQFILSSKKLLLSDSGFYLCAWRSTGLNEKLFFGSGTQLSVL.

The sample holds many counts of this clonotype. This chain links TRBV6-1 with TRBJ2-7; D is perhaps TRBD1 (5 bases). V lost 5 bases, J lost 2 bases, and 13 bases lay in between. The CDR3 totals 14 residues. Germline V CDR1 and CDR2: MNHNS, SASEGT. Here the CDR3 reads CASSRDRRAYEQYF. The CDR3 coding sequence is TGTGCCAGCAGTCGCGACAGACGAGCCTACGAGCAGTACTTC.